This entry lists 23 T cell receptor beta chains sequenced from one sample in a study of blood T cell repertoires in COVID-19. The protocol was immunoSEQ multiplex PCR, while the TCRdb copy is restricted to in-frame clones and leaves out a portion. There are approximately 470,000 clones in the sample; approximately 85% occur only once, and approximately 2.9% lies in the top ten. Sequencing was done on a sample of peripheral blood. The receptors derive from a human donor in a cohort sampled during active COVID-19.

V usage is TRBV28 and J usage is TRBJ1-1; D is perhaps TRBD1 (5 bases). The CDR3 loop spans 14 amino acids. The germline V and J ends were trimmed by 4 bases and 1 base, with 10 bases remaining between them. Germline V gives CDR1 MDHEN, CDR2 SYDVKM. CDR3 loop: CASSSRTPNTEAFF. CDR3 coding DNA: TGTGCCAGCAGTTCACGGACACCGAACACTGAAGCTTTCTTT.

The rearrangement links TRBV6-2 or TRBV6-3 to TRBJ2-7, with a possible D match to TRBD1 (5 bases). Germline values: CDR1 MNHEY, CDR2 SVGEGT. The V and J ends lost 3 bases and 5 bases respectively, with 17 bases between them. The CDR3 spans 15 residues. CDR3 nucleotides: TGTGCCAGCAGTTATTATCGGCAGGGTGGGAACGAGCAGTACTTC. It is translated as CASSYYRQGGNEQYF.

Ten or more counts support this clone. V and J are TRBV28 and TRBJ1-3, with TRBD1 as a possible D gene (6 bases). CDR1 is MDHEN, CDR2 SYDVKM, per germline. Trimming stripped 7 bases from V and 4 bases from J, with 17 bases between. This CDR3 region has 15 residues. CDR3: CASTTTGERGNTIYF. The CDR3 DNA reads as TGTGCCAGCACAACGACAGGAGAACGGGGAAACACCATATATTTT.

This clone was seen just once. V gene TRBV4-2 combines with J gene TRBJ2-1; 13 nucleotides line up with TRBD2. Germline CDR1 reads LGHNA; CDR2 reads YNFKEQ. The CDR3 is made up of 16 amino acids. Trimming took 5 bases from V and 6 from J; bases not matched to a gene: 7. In nucleotides, the CDR3 is TGTGCCAGCAGCTGGCGACTAGCGGGAGGAGGCAATGAGCAGTTCTTC. As protein: CASSWRLAGGGNEQFF.

This chain connects TRBV19 to TRBJ2-1; 9 bases align to TRBD1. V lost 3 bases and J lost 10; bases outside the gene matches: 13. The CDR3 is 16 residues long. Per germline, CDR1 LNHDA and CDR2 SQIVND (reference sequence). For the CDR3, the DNA is TGTGCCAGTAGTATTCTCTCTGGGACAGGGTCCGGAGAGCAGTTCTTC. Its translation: CASSILSGTGSGEQFF.

The gene calls are TRBV5-6 and TRBJ2-7; a possible D gene is TRBD2 (7 bases). The CDR3 length is 13 residues. From germline, CDR1 is SGHDT and CDR2 YYEEEE. Trimming removed 7 bases at V and 6 bases at J, with 17 bases between. Here the CDR3 reads CASYGRGAGEQYF. The CDR3 bases are TGTGCCAGCTACGGTCGGGGGGCGGGCGAGCAGTACTTC.

This sequence joins TRBV10-3 and TRBJ2-1; the D gene is possibly TRBD2 (7 bases). The CDR3 loop spans 16 amino acids. V was shortened by 5 bases and J by 12 bases, with 26 bases between the two germline ends. The germline gives CDR1 ENHRY, CDR2 SYGVKD. In DNA form, the CDR3 reads TGTGCCATCAGTTTAGGCGGGGGCCTAAGCCCGGTTGCGCAGTTCTTC. It encodes CAISLGGGLSPVAQFF.

This chain uses TRBV30 with TRBJ2-5, with TRBD1 matching 7 bases. CDR3 length equals 14 residues. V was clipped by 3 bases and J by 6 bases; unmatched bases: 10. The germline CDR1 and CDR2 sequences are GTSNPN and SVGIG (reference sequence). The CDR3 spells CAWSLKGAGKTQYF. Here the CDR3 DNA reads TGTGCCTGGAGCCTTAAGGGGGCAGGGAAGACCCAGTACTTC.

Concerning this clone: The same CDR3 can be traced to other DNA sequences in this sample. The J gene is TRBJ1-2, the V gene TRBV5-1, with 7 nucleotides matching TRBD1. After removal of 4 bases from V and 4 bases from J, the junction contained 4 bases not matched to a gene. This CDR3 has 13 amino acids. From germline, CDR1 is SGHRS and CDR2 YFSETQ. CDR3 sequence reads: CASSLDRAYGYTF. The CDR3 DNA sequence: TGCGCCAGCAGCCTCGACAGGGCCTATGGCTACACCTTC.

The chain recombines TRBV19 with TRBJ1-5; D ambiguous. This CDR3 comprises 16 residues. CDR1 and CDR2 (germline): LNHDA, SQIVND (reference sequence). Trimming removed 2 bases from V and 0 bases from J, with 11 bases in between. The CDR3 DNA sequence: TGTGCCAGTAGTATACTGCTAGGTAATAGCAATCAGCCCCAGCATTTT. Its protein is CASSILLGNSNQPQHF.

As for this clone: Mismatch with germline at one junction end may stem from a read error. CDR3 loop: CASSLNSEPDNEQFF. Here the CDR3 DNA reads TGTGCTAGCAGCTTAAACTCCGAGCCTGACAATGAGCAGTTCTTC. The chain carries TRBV7-7 and TRBJ2-1; no firm D call. The CDR3 contains 15 residues. Germline lookup yields CDR1 SSHAT and CDR2 FNYEAQ (reference sequence).

The V and J genes are TRBV5-1 and TRBJ2-3; 8 nucleotides match TRBD1. Germline V gene sequence: CDR1 SGHRS, CDR2 YFSETQ. The junction had 6 bases not matched to a gene; V was cut back by 4 bases and J by 2 bases. CDR3 length: 15 residues. The CDR3 bases are TGCGCCAGCAGCCCCGGGACAGGCCCCACAGATACGCAGTATTTT. Protein sequence: CASSPGTGPTDTQYF.

This chain uses TRBV2 with TRBJ2-1, with 8 bases that match TRBD1. With V trimmed by 4 bases and J by 8 bases, 10 bases remained unmatched. The germline V gene has CDR1 SNHLY and CDR2 FYNNEI. The length of the CDR3 is 15 residues. This CDR3 reads CASSVQGAPRDEQFF. The CDR3 region has the DNA TGTGCCAGCAGTGTTCAGGGGGCGCCCCGGGATGAGCAGTTCTTC. The complete variable domain, with remaining parts taken from reference TRBV2 and TRBJ2-1, reads EPEVTQTPSHQVTQMGQEVILRCVPISNHLYFYWYRQILGQKVEFLVSFYNNEISEKSEIFDDQFSVERPDGSNFTLKIRSTKLEDSAMYFCASSVQGAPRDEQFFGPGTRLTVL.

This clone is a singleton in its sample. V gene TRBV19 combines with J gene TRBJ2-1; TRBD2 matches 9 bases. Germline CDR1 and CDR2: LNHDA and SQIVND (reference sequence). The CDR3 spans 13 residues. The ends lost 9 bases at V and 5 bases at J; junction bases unmatched: 5. For the CDR3, the DNA is TGTGCCAGCCTTCGACTAGCGGACAATGAGCAGTTCTTC. As protein: CASLRLADNEQFF.

The chain employs TRBV4-2 and TRBJ2-7; TRBD2 matches at 7 bases. CDR1 LGHNA and CDR2 YNFKEQ come from the germline V gene. The V gene end was trimmed by 4 bases and the J gene end by 5 bases; junction bases not matched to a gene: 14. This CDR3 contains 16 residues. CDR3 DNA: TGTGCCAGCAGCCCACGGACTAGTGGGGCATCCCACGAGCAGTACTTC. This codes for CASSPRTSGASHEQYF.

The sample holds one count of this clone. The chain is built from TRBV16 and TRBJ2-3, with D perhaps matching TRBD2 (5 bases). Germline-derived CDR1 and CDR2 are KGHSY and FQNENV. CDR3 size: 14 residues. V lost 6 bases, J lost 4 bases, and 14 bases lay in between. In DNA, the CDR3 is TGTGCCAGCAGACCGGGAATCTCGGCAGATACGCAGTATTTT. It translates to CASRPGISADTQYF. Filled out from reference TRBV16 and TRBJ2-3, the complete variable domain reads GEEVAQTPKHLVRGEGQKAKLYCAPIKGHSYVFWYQQVLKNEFKFLISFQNENVFDETGMPKERFSAKCLPNSPCSLEIQATKLEDSAVYFCASRPGISADTQYFGPGTRLTVL.

The chain couples TRBV19 to TRBJ2-1, with TRBD2 as a possible D gene (6 bases). The V gene lost 4 bases and the J gene lost 10 bases, with 17 bases spanning the gap. This CDR3 comprises 14 residues. The V gene's germline CDR1 is LNHDA and CDR2 SQIVND (reference sequence). The DNA for the CDR3 is TGTGCCAGTAGTAATTCCCCTAGCGTCGGGGAGCAGTTCTTC. Amino acids: CASSNSPSVGEQFF.

The V and J genes are TRBV30 and TRBJ2-1, with D unclear. In germline, CDR1 is GTSNPN, CDR2 SVGIG (reference sequence). This CDR3 contains 13 residues. Between the trimmed V and J ends, which lost 5 bases and 0 bases, there was a span of 8 bases. CDR3 nucleotide sequence: TGTGCCTGGGACGGTAGCTCCTACAATGAGCAGTTCTTC. Translation gives CAWDGSSYNEQFF.

This chain links TRBV5-1 with TRBJ2-1; D is unclear. Looked up from germline, CDR1 is SGHRS and CDR2 is YFSETQ. V lost 0 bases, J lost 0 bases, and 4 bases lay in between. The CDR3 has 14 residues. The CDR3 sequence: CASSLDYSYNEQFF. CDR3 DNA: TGCGCCAGCAGCTTGGACTACTCCTACAATGAGCAGTTCTTC. Combining the CDR3 with reference TRBV5-1 and TRBJ2-1 gives the whole variable domain KAGVTQTPRYLIKTRGQQVTLSCSPISGHRSVSWYQQTPGQGLQFLFEYFSETQRNKGNFPGRFSGRQFSNSRSEMNVSTLELGDSALYLCASSLDYSYNEQFFGPGTRLTVL.

The V gene is TRBV11-3, the J gene TRBJ2-5, with 11 bases fitting TRBD2. The germline CDR1 and CDR2 sequences are SGHNT and YENEEA. Trimming at V came to 5 bases and at J to 3 bases, leaving 5 bases not matched to a gene. This CDR3 contains 15 residues. CDR3 DNA sequence: TGTGCCAGCAGCACCTATAGCGGGAGGGAAGAGACCCAGTACTTC. Translation: CASSTYSGREETQYF.

V gene TRBV20-1 combines with J gene TRBJ2-1; no definite D call. The ends were cut back, 3 bases at V and 0 bases at J, with 12 bases in the middle. Germline lookup yields CDR1 DFQATT and CDR2 SNEGSKA (reference sequence). This CDR3 spans 15 amino acids. CDR3 residues: CSASPSLSSYNEQFF. CDR3 coding DNA: TGCAGTGCTAGTCCCTCCCTTAGCTCCTACAATGAGCAGTTCTTC.

V gene TRBV14 combines with J gene TRBJ2-2; D is undetermined. Germline V CDR1 and CDR2: SGHDN, FVKESK. The ends were cut back, 3 bases at V and 5 bases at J, with 13 bases in the middle. The CDR3 is 15 amino acids. The CDR3 DNA reads TGTGCCAGCAGCCAGGTGACACTGGTAACCGGGGAGCTGTTTTTT. Protein: CASSQVTLVTGELFF.

A remark on this clone: A junction end diverges from the germline sequence, so it may reflect a read error. This chain connects TRBV6-5 to TRBJ2-7; TRBD1 matches at 9 bases. Germline V gene lookup returns CDR1 MNHEY and CDR2 SVGAGI. The CDR3 contains 12 residues. DNA of the CDR3: TGTGCCAGCAGGGACTTAACAGGGGGCGAGAACTTC. The encoded protein is CASRDLTGGENF.